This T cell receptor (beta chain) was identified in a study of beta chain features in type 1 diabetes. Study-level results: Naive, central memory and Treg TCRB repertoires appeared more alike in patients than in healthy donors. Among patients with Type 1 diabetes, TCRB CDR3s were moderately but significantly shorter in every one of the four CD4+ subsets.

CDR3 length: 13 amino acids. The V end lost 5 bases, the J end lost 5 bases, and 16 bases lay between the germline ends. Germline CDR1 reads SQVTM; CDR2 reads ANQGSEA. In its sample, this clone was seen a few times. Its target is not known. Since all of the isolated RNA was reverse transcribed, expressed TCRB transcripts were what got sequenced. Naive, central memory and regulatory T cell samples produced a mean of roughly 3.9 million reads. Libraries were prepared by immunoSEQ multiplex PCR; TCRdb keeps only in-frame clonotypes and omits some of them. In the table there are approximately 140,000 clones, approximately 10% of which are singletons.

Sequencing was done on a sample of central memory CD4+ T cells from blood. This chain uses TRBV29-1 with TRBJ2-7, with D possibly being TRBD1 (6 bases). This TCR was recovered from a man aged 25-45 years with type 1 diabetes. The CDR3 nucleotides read TGCAGCGTTCCTGGACAGTCCCGGGACGAGCAGTACTTC. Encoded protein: CSVPGQSRDEQYF.